This section outlines one TCR beta chain sequence together with its context. V lost 7 bases, J lost 4 bases, and 5 bases stayed unmatched. This CDR3 is 13 amino acids long. Germline lookup yields CDR1 MNHNS and CDR2 SASEGT. The data derive from a study of cytomegalovirus exposure and HLA in healthy donors. Vbeta (60) and Jbeta (13) primers were used in the PCR. The repertoire was sequenced with immunoSEQ multiplex PCR; TCRdb's copy has only in-frame clones and lacks some. The sample consists of 100,000 to 150,000 clones, over 8.5% of them appearing once. The sample consisted of PBMCs. The receptor's source is a woman between 35 and 50 years old in good health and CMV-seropositive. The chain has TRBV6-1 and TRBJ2-7; 9 bases fit TRBD1. CDR3 in amino acids: CASNRDRDYEQYF. Here the CDR3 DNA reads TGTGCCAGCAACCGGGACAGGGATTACGAGCAGTACTTC.